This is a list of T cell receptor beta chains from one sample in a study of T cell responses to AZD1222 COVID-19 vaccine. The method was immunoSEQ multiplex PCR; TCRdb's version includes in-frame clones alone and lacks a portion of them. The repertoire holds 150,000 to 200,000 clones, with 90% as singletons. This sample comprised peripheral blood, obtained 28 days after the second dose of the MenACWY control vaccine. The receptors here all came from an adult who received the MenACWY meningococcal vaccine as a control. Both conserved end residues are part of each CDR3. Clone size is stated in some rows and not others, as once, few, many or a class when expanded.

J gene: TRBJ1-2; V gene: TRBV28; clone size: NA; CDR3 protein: CASSPKYHRGGYTF
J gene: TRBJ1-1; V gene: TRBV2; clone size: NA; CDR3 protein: CASSEDGVTEAFF
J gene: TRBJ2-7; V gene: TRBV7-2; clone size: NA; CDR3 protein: CASSLFSTTLYEQYF
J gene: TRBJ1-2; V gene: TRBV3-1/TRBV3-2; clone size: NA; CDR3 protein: CASSQSEKRDRTGYTF
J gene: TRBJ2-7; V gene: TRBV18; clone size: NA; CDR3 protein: CASSLGSGIYEQYF
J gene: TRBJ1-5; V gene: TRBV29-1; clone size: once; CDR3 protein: CSVRDTHQPQHF
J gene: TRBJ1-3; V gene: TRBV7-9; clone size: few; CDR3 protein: CASPPSGNTIYF
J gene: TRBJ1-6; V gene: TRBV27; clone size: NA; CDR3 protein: CASSPDPSTAHNSPLHF
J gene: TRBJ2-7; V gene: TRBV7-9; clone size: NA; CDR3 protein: CASSLGGDPTYEQYF
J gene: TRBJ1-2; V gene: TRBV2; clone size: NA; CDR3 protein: CASLRMTGTNYGYTF
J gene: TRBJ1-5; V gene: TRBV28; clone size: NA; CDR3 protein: CASSPFGRVSSNQPQHF
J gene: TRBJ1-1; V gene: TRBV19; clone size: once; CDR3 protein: CASNPDLNTEAFF
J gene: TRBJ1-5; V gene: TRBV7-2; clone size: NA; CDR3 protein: CASSTRTGQPQHF
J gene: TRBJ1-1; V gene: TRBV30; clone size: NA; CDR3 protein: CAWSHDRNTEAFF